This T cell receptor (beta chain) was captured in a study of T cells in Graves' hyperthyroidism and ophthalmopathy. This CDR3 spans 12 amino acids. The ends were cut back, 6 bases at V and 1 base at J, with 6 bases in the middle. Template material for amplifying TCR beta CDR3 regions consisted of RNA transcripts. TCR CDR3 regions were first amplified by RT-PCR with HTBI primers. TCRdb re-analysed the multiplex PCR reads in MiXCR, keeping a single row per CDR3 protein. The data show 500,000 to 650,000 distinct CDR3 sequences, 20% seen once. Each diagnosis drew on symptoms, thyroxine, TRAb, thyroid ultrasound and orbital computed tomography findings. This clonotype was recorded a few times.

The sequence derives from a man aged 40-50 years with Graves' ophthalmopathy. This rearrangement joins TRBV12-3 or TRBV12-4 to TRBJ1-1; D ambiguous. The specimen was blood. This chain's CDR3 is CASRLGNTEAFF. The CDR3, as DNA: TGTGCCAGCAGACTGGGGAACACTGAAGCTTTCTTT.